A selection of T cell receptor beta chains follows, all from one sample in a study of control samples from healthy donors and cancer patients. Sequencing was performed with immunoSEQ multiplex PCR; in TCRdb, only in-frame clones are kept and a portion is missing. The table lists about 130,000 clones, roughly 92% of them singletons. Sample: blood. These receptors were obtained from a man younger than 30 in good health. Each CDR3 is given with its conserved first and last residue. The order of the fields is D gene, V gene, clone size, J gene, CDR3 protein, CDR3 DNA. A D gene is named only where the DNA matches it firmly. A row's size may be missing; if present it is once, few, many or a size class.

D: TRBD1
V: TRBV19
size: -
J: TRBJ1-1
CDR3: CASSPGQSMNTEAFF
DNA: TGTGCCAGTAGTCCGGGACAGTCCATGAACACTGAAGCTTTCTTT

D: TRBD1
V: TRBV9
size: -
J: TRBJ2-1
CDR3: CASSATVRGPEQFF
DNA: TGTGCCAGCAGCGCGACAGTGAGGGGGCCTGAGCAGTTCTTC

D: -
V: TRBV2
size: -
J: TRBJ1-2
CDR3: CASRGNLGGGGYTF
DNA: TGTGCCAGCAGGGGCAACTTAGGGGGAGGGGGCTACACCTTC

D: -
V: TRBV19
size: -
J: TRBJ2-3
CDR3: CASMSKRSDTQYF
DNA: TGTGCCAGTATGAGCAAGAGATCAGATACGCAGTATTTT

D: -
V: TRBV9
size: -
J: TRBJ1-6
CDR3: CASSVGPNSPLHF
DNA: TGTGCCAGCAGCGTAGGCCCGAATTCACCCCTCCACTTT

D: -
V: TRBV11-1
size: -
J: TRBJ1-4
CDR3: CASSFNGGEKLFF
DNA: TGTGCCAGCAGCTTTAACGGAGGGGAAAAACTGTTTTTT

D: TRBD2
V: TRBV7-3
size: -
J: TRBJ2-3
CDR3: CASSPFSGGATDTQYF
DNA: TGTGCCAGCAGCCCCTTCTCCGGGGGGGCCACAGATACGCAGTATTTT

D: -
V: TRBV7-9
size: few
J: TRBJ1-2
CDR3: CASRIQGNYGYTF
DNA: TGTGCCAGCAGGATACAGGGTAACTATGGCTACACCTTC

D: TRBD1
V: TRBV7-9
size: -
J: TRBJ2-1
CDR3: CASSRLQGALDEQFF
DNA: TGTGCCAGCAGCCGTCTCCAGGGGGCTTTGGATGAGCAGTTCTTC

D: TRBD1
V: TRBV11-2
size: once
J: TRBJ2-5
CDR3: CASSLGDRGRETQYF
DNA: TGTGCCAGCAGCTTAGGAGACAGGGGTCGAGAGACCCAGTACTTC

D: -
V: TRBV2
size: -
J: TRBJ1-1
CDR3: CASSAEMNTEAFF
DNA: TGTGCCAGCAGTGCCGAAATGAACACTGAAGCTTTCTTT

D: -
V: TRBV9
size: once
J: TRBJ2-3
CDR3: CASSGGAFEADTQYF
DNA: TGTGCCAGCAGCGGGGGGGCCTTTGAGGCAGATACGCAGTATTTT

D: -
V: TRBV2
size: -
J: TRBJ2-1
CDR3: CASNGLQGKRANEQFF
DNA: TGTGCCAGCAACGGTCTCCAAGGCAAAAGAGCTAATGAGCAGTTCTTC

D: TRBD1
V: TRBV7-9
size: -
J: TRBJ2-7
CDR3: CASSYSGTGGSFEQYF
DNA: TGTGCCAGCAGCTACTCCGGGACAGGGGGCTCGTTCGAGCAGTACTTC

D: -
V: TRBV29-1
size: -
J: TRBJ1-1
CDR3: CSVEGTANTEAFF
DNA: TGCAGCGTTGAAGGGACAGCGAACACTGAAGCTTTCTTT

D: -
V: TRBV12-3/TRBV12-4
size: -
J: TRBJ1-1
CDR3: CASSLLGYTEAFF
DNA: TGTGCCAGCAGTTTATTGGGGTACACTGAAGCTTTCTTT

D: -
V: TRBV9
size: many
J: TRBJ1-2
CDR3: CASSVARGRDGYTF
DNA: TGTGCCAGCAGCGTAGCCCGGGGGCGCGATGGCTACACCTTC

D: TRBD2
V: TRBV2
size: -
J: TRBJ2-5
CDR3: CASSLRLAGQETQYF
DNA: TGTGCCAGCAGTCTCCGACTAGCGGGACAAGAGACCCAGTACTTC

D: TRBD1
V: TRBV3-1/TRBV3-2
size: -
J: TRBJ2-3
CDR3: CASSLGTATDTQYF
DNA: TGTGCCAGCAGCCTGGGGACAGCCACAGATACGCAGTATTTT

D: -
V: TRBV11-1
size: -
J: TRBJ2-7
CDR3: CASSLGRNYEQYF
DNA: TGTGCCAGCAGCTTAGGCAGGAACTACGAGCAGTACTTC

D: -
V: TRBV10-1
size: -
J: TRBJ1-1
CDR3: CASSESAGVTEAFF
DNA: TGCGCCAGCAGTGAGTCGGCCGGGGTCACTGAAGCTTTCTTT

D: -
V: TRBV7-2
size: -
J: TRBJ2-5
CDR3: CASSFDLGAETQYF
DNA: TGTGCCAGCAGCTTTGATCTGGGCGCAGAGACCCAGTACTTC

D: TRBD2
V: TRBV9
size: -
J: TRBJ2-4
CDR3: CASSTTSGLAGNIQYF
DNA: TGTGCCAGCAGTACAACAAGTGGACTAGCGGGAAACATTCAGTACTTC

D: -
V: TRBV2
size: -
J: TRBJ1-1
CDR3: CASRPLWMPEAFF
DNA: TGTGCCAGCAGGCCCTTATGGATGCCTGAAGCTTTCTTT

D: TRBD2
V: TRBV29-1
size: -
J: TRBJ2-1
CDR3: CSVDPLGGVDEQFF
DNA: TGCAGCGTTGATCCCCTGGGAGGGGTGGATGAGCAGTTCTTC

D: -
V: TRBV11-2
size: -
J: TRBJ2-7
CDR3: CASSLGPFDEQYF
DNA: TGTGCCAGCAGCTTAGGTCCCTTCGACGAGCAGTACTTC

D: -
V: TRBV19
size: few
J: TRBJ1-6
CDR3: CASSRQNSPLHF
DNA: TGTGCCAGTAGTAGACAGAATTCACCCCTCCACTTT

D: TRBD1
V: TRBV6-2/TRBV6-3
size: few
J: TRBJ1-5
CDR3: CASSDRGSQPQHF
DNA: TGTGCCAGCAGCGACAGGGGTAGTCAGCCCCAGCATTTT

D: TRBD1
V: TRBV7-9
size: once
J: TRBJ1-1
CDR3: CASGQGGRNTEAFF
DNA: TGTGCCAGCGGTCAGGGGGGACGGAACACTGAAGCTTTCTTT

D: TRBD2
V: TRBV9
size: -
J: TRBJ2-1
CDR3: CASSERGGSYNEQFF
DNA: TGTGCCAGCAGCGAGCGCGGGGGCTCCTACAATGAGCAGTTCTTC

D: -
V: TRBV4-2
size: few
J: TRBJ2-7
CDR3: CASSHALGYEQYF
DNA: TGTGCCAGCAGCCACGCCCTGGGTTACGAGCAGTACTTC

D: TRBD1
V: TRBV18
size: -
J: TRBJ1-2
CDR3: CASSPDDRARGYTF
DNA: TGTGCCAGCTCACCAGACGACAGGGCGAGGGGCTACACCTTC

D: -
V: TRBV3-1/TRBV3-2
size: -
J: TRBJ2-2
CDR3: CASSQEGFRSNTGELFF
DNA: TGTGCCAGCAGCCAAGAGGGTTTCCGGTCGAACACCGGGGAGCTGTTTTTT

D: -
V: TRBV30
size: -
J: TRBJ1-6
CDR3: CAWSVEDGNSPLHF
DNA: TGTGCCTGGAGTGTAGAGGACGGAAATTCACCCCTCCACTTT

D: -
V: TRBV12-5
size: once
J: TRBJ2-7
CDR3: CASGLNTGTLF
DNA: TGTGCTAGTGGTTTGAATACCGGGACACTTTTC

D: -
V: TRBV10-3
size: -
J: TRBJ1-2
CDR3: CAISDADYPGHRKGYTF
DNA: TGTGCCATCAGTGATGCGGATTATCCGGGACACCGGAAAGGCTACACCTTC

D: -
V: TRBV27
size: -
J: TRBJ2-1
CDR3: CASSLRVWPHNEQFF
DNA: TGTGCCAGCAGTTTAAGGGTCTGGCCCCACAATGAGCAGTTCTTC

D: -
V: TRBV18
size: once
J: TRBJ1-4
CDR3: CASSPAGAEKLFF
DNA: TGTGCCAGCTCACCAGCAGGGGCGGAAAAACTGTTTTTT

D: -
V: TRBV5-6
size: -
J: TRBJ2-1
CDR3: CASSWAVNEQFF
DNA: TGTGCCAGCAGCTGGGCCGTCAATGAGCAGTTCTTC

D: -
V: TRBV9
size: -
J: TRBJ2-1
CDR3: CASSQRPGEQFF
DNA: TGTGCCAGCAGCCAGAGACCGGGGGAGCAGTTCTTC

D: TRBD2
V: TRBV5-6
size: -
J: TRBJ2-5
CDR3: CASSFGLAGGPEKETQYF
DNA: TGTGCCAGCAGCTTCGGTTTAGCGGGGGGGCCTGAGAAAGAGACCCAGTACTTC

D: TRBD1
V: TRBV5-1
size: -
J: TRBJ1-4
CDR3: CASSWTGTGGTNEKLFF
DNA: TGCGCCAGCAGCTGGACCGGGACAGGGGGAACTAATGAAAAACTGTTTTTT

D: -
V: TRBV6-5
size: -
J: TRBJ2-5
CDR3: CASSRSLAARETQYF
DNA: TGTGCCAGCAGTAGGAGCTTAGCGGCTCGGGAGACCCAGTACTTC

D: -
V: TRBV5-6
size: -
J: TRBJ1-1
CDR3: CASSSVGGNTEAFF
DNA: TGTGCCAGCAGCTCCGTCGGGGGGAACACTGAAGCTTTCTTT

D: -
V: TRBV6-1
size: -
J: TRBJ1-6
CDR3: CASSDTWNSPLHF
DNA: TGTGCCAGCAGTGACACTTGGAATTCACCCCTCCACTTT

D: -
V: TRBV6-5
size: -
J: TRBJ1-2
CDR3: CASSLNRRGYTF
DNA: TGTGCCAGCAGTTTAAACAGACGCGGCTACACCTTC